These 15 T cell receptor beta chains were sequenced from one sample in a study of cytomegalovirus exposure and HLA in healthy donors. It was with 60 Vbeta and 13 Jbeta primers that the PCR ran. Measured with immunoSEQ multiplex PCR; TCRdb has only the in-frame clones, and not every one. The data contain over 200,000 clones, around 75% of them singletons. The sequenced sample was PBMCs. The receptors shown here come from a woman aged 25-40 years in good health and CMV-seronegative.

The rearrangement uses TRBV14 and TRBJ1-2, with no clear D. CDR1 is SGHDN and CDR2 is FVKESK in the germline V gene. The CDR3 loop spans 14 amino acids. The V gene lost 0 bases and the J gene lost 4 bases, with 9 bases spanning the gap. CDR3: CASSQDEGSYGYTF. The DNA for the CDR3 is TGTGCCAGCAGCCAAGATGAAGGGAGCTATGGCTACACCTTC.

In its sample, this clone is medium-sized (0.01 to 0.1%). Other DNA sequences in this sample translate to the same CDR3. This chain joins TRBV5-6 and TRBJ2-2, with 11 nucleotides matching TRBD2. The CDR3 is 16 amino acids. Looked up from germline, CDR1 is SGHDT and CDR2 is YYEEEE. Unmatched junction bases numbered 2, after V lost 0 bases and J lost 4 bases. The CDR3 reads CASSLETSGTTGELFF. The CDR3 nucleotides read TGTGCCAGCAGCTTGGAGACTAGCGGGACCACCGGGGAGCTGTTTTTT.

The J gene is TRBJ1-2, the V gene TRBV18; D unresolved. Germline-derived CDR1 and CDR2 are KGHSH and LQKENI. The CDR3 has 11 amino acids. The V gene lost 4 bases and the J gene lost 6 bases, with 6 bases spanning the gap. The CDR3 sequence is CASSHRDGYTF. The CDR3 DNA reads TGTGCCAGCTCACACAGAGATGGCTACACCTTC.

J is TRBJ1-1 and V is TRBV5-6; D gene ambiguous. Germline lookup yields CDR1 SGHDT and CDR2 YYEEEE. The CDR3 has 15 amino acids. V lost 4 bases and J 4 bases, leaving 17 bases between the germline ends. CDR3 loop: CASSRRTERGTEAFF. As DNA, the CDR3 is TGTGCCAGCAGCCGACGGACGGAACGGGGCACTGAAGCTTTCTTT.

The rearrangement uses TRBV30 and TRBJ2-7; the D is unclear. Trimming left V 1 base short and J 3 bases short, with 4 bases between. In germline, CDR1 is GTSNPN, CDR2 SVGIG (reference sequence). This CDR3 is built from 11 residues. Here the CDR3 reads CAWSAGYEQYF. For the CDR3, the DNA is TGTGCCTGGAGTGCCGGCTACGAGCAGTACTTC. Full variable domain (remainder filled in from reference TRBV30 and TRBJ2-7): SQTIHQWPATLVQPVGSPLSLECTVEGTSNPNLYWYRQAAGRGLQLLFYSVGIGQISSEVPQNLSASRPQDRQFILSSKKLLLSDSGFYLCAWSAGYEQYFGPGTRLTVT.

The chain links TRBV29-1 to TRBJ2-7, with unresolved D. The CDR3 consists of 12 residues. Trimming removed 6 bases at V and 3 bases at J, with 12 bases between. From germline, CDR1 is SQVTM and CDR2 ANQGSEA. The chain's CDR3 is CSVTSTGYEQYF. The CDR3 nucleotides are TGCAGCGTCACGAGTACGGGCTACGAGCAGTACTTC.

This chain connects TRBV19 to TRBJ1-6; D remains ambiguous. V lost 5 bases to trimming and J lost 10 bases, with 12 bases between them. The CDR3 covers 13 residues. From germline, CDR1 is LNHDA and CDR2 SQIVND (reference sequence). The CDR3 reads CASSVLPESPLHF. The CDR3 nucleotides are TGTGCCAGTAGTGTACTACCGGAATCACCCCTCCACTTT.

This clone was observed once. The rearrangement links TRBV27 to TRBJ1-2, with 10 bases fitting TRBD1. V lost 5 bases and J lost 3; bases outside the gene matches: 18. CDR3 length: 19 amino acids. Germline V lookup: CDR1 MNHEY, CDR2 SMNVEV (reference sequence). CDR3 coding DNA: TGTGCCAGCAGTCCTTTAGGTGCGTTCGGGACAGGGGATGACTATGGCTACACCTTC. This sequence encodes CASSPLGAFGTGDDYGYTF.

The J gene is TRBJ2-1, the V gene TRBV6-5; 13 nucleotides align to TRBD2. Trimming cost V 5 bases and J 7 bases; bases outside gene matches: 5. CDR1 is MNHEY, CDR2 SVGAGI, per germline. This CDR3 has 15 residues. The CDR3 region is CASSGLAGAGNEQFF. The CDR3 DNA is TGTGCCAGCAGTGGACTAGCGGGAGCTGGGAATGAGCAGTTCTTC.

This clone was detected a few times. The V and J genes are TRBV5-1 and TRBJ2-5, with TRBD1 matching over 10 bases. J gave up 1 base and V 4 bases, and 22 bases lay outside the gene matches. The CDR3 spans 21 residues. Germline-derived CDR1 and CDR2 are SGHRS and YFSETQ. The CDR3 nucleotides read TGCGCCAGCAGCCTTTCGATCACCTCCCGGGACAGGGGTTCTATCCAAGAGACCCAGTACTTC. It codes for CASSLSITSRDRGSIQETQYF.

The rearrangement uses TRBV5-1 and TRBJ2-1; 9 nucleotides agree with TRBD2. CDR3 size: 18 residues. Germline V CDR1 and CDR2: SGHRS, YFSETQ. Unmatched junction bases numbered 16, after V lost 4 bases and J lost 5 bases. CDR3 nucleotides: TGCGCCAGCAGCGAGGGACTAGCTGCAACCCCCAAGGACAATGAGCAGTTCTTC. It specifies CASSEGLAATPKDNEQFF.

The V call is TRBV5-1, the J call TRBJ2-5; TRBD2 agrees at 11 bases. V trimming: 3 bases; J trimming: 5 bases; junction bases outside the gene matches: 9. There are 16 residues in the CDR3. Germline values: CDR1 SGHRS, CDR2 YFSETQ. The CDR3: CASSSLAGGPVETQYF. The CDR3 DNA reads TGCGCCAGCAGCTCCTTAGCGGGAGGGCCGGTGGAGACCCAGTACTTC.

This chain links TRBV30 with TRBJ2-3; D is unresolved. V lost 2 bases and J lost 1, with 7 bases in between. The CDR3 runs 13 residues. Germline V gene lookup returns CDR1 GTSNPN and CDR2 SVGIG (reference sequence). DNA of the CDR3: TGTGCCTGGAGTTTGACTGGCACAGATACGCAGTATTTT. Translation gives CAWSLTGTDTQYF.

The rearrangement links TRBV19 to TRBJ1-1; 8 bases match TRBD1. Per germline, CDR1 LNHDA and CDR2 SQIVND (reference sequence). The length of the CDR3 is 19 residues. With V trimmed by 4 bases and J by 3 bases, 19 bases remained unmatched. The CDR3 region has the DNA TGTGCCAGTAGTAAGTCCCCTTCGGGGGGCAGGGGGCGAGACACTGAAGCTTTCTTT. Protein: CASSKSPSGGRGRDTEAFF.

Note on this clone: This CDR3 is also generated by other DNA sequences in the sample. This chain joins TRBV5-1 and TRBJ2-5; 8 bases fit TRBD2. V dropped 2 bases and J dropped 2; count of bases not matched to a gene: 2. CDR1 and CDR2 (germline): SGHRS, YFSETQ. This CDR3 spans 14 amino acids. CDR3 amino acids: CASSFSGGQETQYF. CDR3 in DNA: TGCGCCAGCAGCTTTTCGGGAGGGCAAGAGACCCAGTACTTC.